This T cell receptor beta chain comes out of a study of neoadjuvant anti-PD-1 for oral cavity cancer listed by TCRdb under 2021. Study-wide context: Before undergoing curative-intent surgical resection, most patients got three to four biweekly nivolumab doses at 3 mg/kg. For patients who did not progress, a fourth nivolumab dose was given around day 43, followed by definitive surgical resection on days 50-56. Patients with complete response, partial response or stable disease by RECIST 1.1 were defined as responders, whereas patients with progression were defined as non-responders. The parent correlative cohort had about 11 patients and a response rate of approximately 33%. The investigation overall reported the following: After neoadjuvant nivolumab, non-responders showed significantly higher T cell clonality (Gini index) in PBMCs than responders did. Only a few patients per response group were included in the TCR analyses, and the authors called for validation in larger cohorts. Higher pretreatment blood TCRbeta clonality and lower post-treatment tumor TCRbeta clonality were correlated with higher pretreatment blood Treg/Th17 ratios.

For deep sequencing, each PBMC sample was run in six replicates, with libraries mostly built from 400 to 550 ng of input genomic DNA. TCRbeta libraries were prepared with the immunoSEQ hsTCRbeta kit according to the manufacturer's instructions. The finished libraries were brought together in one pool at approximately 3.1 nM, which was then read using an Illumina NovaSeq 6000 S4 flow cell. Concerning the study's data processing: The immunoSEQ Analyzer was used for raw data preprocessing and quality control. The analysis was restricted to productive rearrangements, with each unique CDR3 amino acid sequence defining a clonotype. Repertoire clonality was estimated as the Gini-Simpson index, which was computed with the R package tcR. Gini indices were compared with Student's t test, and associations with tumor size change were assessed by Pearson correlation. TCRdb mirrors the immuneACCESS table, restricted to in-frame sequences. Some clones are absent from its copies; in checked studies, under half trace to an unresolved V gene, and the reason for the others is unknown. The V and J calls and clone size come from that table; D and trimming were worked out from the DNA. This sample holds 55,000 to 75,000 clones; about 86% were observed only once. 2.5% to 3.5% of the sample is held by the ten biggest clonotypes.

V lost 1 base and J lost 3 bases, and the count of bases not matched to a germline gene is 10. Including cysteine and phenylalanine, the CDR3 has 17 amino acids. Of all the DNA, just the CDR3 is kept, 51 bases in frame from base 1. The germline V gene (reference sequence) provides CDR1 WNHNN and CDR2 SYGVQD. The meaning of the sample's time point label: after neoadjuvant nivolumab, at surgical resection. Patients had been newly diagnosed with stage II-IVA oral cavity squamous cell carcinoma, and no prior systemic or radiation treatment had been given to the patients. The cohort was composed of patients with HPV-negative, locally advanced oral cavity squamous cell carcinoma. Peripheral blood mononuclear cells were analyzed directly, without maintenance or expansion in culture. The samples were obtained from a longitudinal correlative study of a single-arm phase II trial testing neoadjuvant nivolumab in oral cavity squamous cell carcinoma. Subject-matched pre- and post-treatment PBMCs and tumors from three responders and three non-responders underwent genomic DNA-based TCRbeta sequencing. Peripheral blood mononuclear cells were drawn once before nivolumab treatment and a second time after treatment, when surgery took place. Genomic DNA was isolated from PBMCs using the Maxwell RSC DNA from Cells kit.

Concerning this clone: It lacks a known antigen. No much larger clonotype is one base removed from it; base qualities were not supplied.

The specimen was PBMCs, collected after nivolumab (anti-PD-1) treatment. Recombination joined TRBV10-1 with TRBJ1-1; TRBD1 lines up with 8 middle nucleotides. The TCR was taken from a person aged 35-80 years with oral cavity squamous cell carcinoma. CDR3 loop: CASSELGTGLRDTEAFF. The DNA reads TGCGCCAGCAGTGAGTTAGGGACAGGCTTACGTGACACTGAAGCTTTCTTT.